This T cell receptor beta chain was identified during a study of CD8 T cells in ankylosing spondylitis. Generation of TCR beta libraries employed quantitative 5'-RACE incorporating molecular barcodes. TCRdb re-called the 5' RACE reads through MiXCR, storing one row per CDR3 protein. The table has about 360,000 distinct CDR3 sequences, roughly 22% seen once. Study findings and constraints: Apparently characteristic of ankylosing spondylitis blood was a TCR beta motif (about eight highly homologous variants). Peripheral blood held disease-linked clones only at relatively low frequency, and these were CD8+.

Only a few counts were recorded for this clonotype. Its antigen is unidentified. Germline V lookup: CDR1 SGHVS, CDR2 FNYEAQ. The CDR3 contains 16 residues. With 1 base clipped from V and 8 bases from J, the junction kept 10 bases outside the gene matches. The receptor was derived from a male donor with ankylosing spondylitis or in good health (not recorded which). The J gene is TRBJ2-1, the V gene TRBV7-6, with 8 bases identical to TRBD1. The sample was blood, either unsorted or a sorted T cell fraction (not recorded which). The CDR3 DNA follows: TGTGCCAGCAGCTTAGGCCCCGGGACAGGATGGGATGAGCAGTTCTTC. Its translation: CASSLGPGTGWDEQFF.